This TCR beta chain was profiled in a study of human versus mouse CDR3 diversity and MHC coevolution (dated by TCRdb to about 2017). Some background on the complete study: According to reports, the immunoSEQ assay can detect one in 200,000 T cells and keeps multiplex PCR amplification bias to a minimum. Across mouse and human samples, the number of valid reads per sample ranged from about 0.6 x 10^7 to 1.8 x 10^7. Repertoires of human naive CD4 T cells were used as a reference for TCR selection on multiple MHC II alleles and were compared against human-TCR-locus transgenic mice carrying single MHC II. Three healthy volunteer blood donors were included in the human cohort, with one aged 30 to 39, one aged 40 to 49 and one aged 60 to 69 at collection. What the research found in general, with its limitations: On average, humans had more CDR3 deletions and insertions than mice, indicating greater exonuclease and TdT activity. Repertoire diversity was not regarded as directly comparable between humans and mice because human T cells were selected on about six MHC II alleles. According to iCHAO1 estimates, humans had the largest TCR beta repertoire, about 1.6 million clonotypes, which was attributed likely to selection by multiple MHC II molecules. Most of the three human donors showed the lowest clonal inequality scores among all compared groups.

Cut back by 5 bases and 2 bases, the V and J ends lie 10 bases apart. Per the germline V gene, SQVTM is the CDR1 and ANQGSEA is the CDR2. The CDR3 holds 13 amino acids from the cysteine to the phenylalanine. Only CDR3 DNA is held: 39 bases, read in frame from base 1. Naive CD4 T cells, defined as CD45RO-negative and CD62L-positive, were isolated from PBMCs by fluorescence-activated cell sorting. Each donor gave approximately 47 ml of fresh peripheral blood, from which PBMCs were isolated by Ficoll density centrifugation. All samples were sorted on a FACSAria III instrument and reached purity above 95%. The QIAGEN blood and tissue kit was used to extract genomic DNA from sorted cells, and the DNA was quantified on a NanoDrop 1000. Deep sequencing and quantification of TCR alpha and beta chains were performed on the immunoSEQ platform by multiplex PCR of genomic DNA. As for how the authors treated the data: IMGT gene and region definitions were used for annotation of the TCR sequences. Out-of-frame rearrangements served as a stand-in for the preselection repertoire and were compared with in-frame clonotypes. The iCHAO1 estimator provided with the immunoSEQ platform was used to estimate repertoire size. Clonal inequality was measured with a Gini index on in-frame amino acid clonotypes, based on the Lorenz curve. Shared clonotypes were counted with the intersect function of the R package tcR, and similarity was scored with the Jaccard index. V, J and V-J usage frequencies went into a principal component analysis run with the R prcomp function, with no normalization applied. This is the immuneACCESS table as TCRdb keeps it, with only in-frame sequences that have V and J called. A part of the clones is gone; compared with another copy, unresolved V genes explain less than half, and the rest is unexplained. The V and J calls and clone size were taken over from that table, and D and trimming were inferred from the DNA. The sample has around 59,000 clones on record, approximately 94% of them singletons. Clones ranked in the top ten supply approximately 20% of the sample.

Regarding this clone: Its cognate antigen has yet to be identified. No much larger clone is present one base from it, and per-base qualities are unavailable.

The origin of this receptor is a person aged 55 to 75 in good health. This receptor chain uses TRBV29-1 and TRBJ2-1; the D gene is perhaps TRBD2, from 6 matching bases. Sequenced input: naive CD4+ T cells from blood. In light of the paper, this sample's cell subset or site label describes: CD45RO-negative CD62L-positive naive CD4 T cells. The nucleotide sequence is given as TGCAGCGTTTCTCGCGGGACCTACAATGAGCAGTTCTTC. Translation gives CSVSRGTYNEQFF.